The T cell receptor beta chain described here comes from a study of T cell repertoires in cytomegalovirus infection. V lost 1 base to trimming and J lost 5 bases, with 12 bases between them. The CDR3 extends over 14 amino acids. From germline, CDR1 is MNHNS and CDR2 SASEGT. TCRdb reprocessed the reads with MiXCR, giving one entry per CDR3 protein. Of 110,000 or so distinct CDR3 sequences listed, 30% to 35% are singletons. This clonotype was counted only a few times. Antigen unknown. Regarding the study as a whole: Identification of carriers of CMV plus the relevant HLA was achieved through cumulative public TCR beta family frequency. Predominance within the ex vivo response was attributable to HLA-C-restricted CMV-specific TCR beta clonotypes.

The specimen was CD8+ T cells from cultured PBMCs, collected from culture after CMV antigen stimulation. The source of this sequence is a human donor in good health (CMV status not recorded). Some clones in this sample may be carry-over from other donors' samples. The chain combines TRBV6-1 with TRBJ2-7; no definite D call. CDR3 in amino acids: CASSEGWTIHEQYF. The CDR3 DNA reads TGTGCCAGCAGTGAAGGATGGACCATCCACGAGCAGTACTTC.